This T cell receptor (beta chain) emerged from a study of blood T cell repertoires in COVID-19. About the research overall: Specimens from acute and convalescent COVID-19 originated in the United States, Italy and Spain. The cDNA or gDNA used as material had been derived from T cells, B-cell-depleted T cells, or PBMCs.

Followed over time, Seattle patients had been enrolled while infection was active. Per the authors' pipeline: Reference gene primers were amplified, and this amplification served to estimate nucleated cell counts. The repertoire was sequenced with immunoSEQ multiplex PCR; TCRdb's copy has only in-frame clones and lacks some. Clonal size and the V and J genes are those of that table, whereas D and trimming came from the DNA. Of about 320,000 clones in the sample, 70% to 90% were seen once. CDR1 SGHRS and CDR2 YFSETQ come from the germline V gene. Trimming pared 3 bases from V and 2 bases from J, leaving 11 bases between. The CDR3 has 14 amino acids.

Sequencing used peripheral blood. This chain links TRBV5-1 with TRBJ2-5, with D possibly being TRBD1 (7 bases). The TCR sequence derives from a woman younger than 45 with COVID-19, enrolled during active disease. The CDR3 nucleotides read TGCGCCAGCAGCTCCTCAGGGGGGCAAGAGACCCAGTACTTC. Its translation is CASSSSGGQETQYF.